These T cell receptor beta chains were read from a single sample in a study of long-term antiretroviral therapy in people with HIV. The repertoire was sequenced with immunoSEQ multiplex PCR; TCRdb's copy has only in-frame clones and lacks some. This table holds about 25,000 clones, 81% found once. Specimen: unsorted PBMCs, collected at the start of antiretroviral therapy, before treatment. The receptors come from a young woman with HIV. Both conserved end residues are part of each CDR3. D genes are given only for firm matches. Size tells how often a clone was seen (once, few, many) or the class of an expanded clone, and some rows leave it out.

- | TRBJ2-7 | - | TRBV7-2 | TGTGCCAGCAGCTTAGCTCGTCACGAAGGCGAGCAGTACTTC | CASSLARHEGEQYF
- | TRBJ2-2 | - | TRBV9 | TGTGCCAGCAGCGTAGGGGCCCGAGCGAGCACCGGGGAGCTGTTTTTT | CASSVGARASTGELFF
- | TRBJ1-2 | - | TRBV9 | TGTGCCAGCAGCGGGACGGAATATGGCTACACCTTC | CASSGTEYGYTF
- | TRBJ1-1 | - | TRBV7-8 | TGTGCCAGCAGCTTAGGGGGGGCCGGCCGCACGAACACTGAAGCTTTCTTT | CASSLGGAGRTNTEAFF
TRBD2 | TRBJ2-3 | once | TRBV6-6 | TGTGCCAGCAGATACTTAGCGGGAGGTCCCACAGATACGCAGTATTTT | CASRYLAGGPTDTQYF
- | TRBJ2-1 | few | TRBV6-1 | TGTGCCAGCAGTGAAGAGCTTTGGCATGAGCAGTTCTTC | CASSEELWHEQFF
TRBD1 | TRBJ1-2 | - | TRBV29-1 | TGCAGCGTTGGGATGGATATGACAGGGAAGGACTATGGCTACACCTTC | CSVGMDMTGKDYGYTF
- | TRBJ1-1 | - | TRBV6-5 | TGTGCCAGCAGTTACACTTCGAAGGGCGGAGCTTTCTTT | CASSYTSKGGAFF
- | TRBJ2-5 | once | TRBV5-1 | TGCGCCAGCGGGTCATCCCTACAAGCGGAGACCCAGTACTTC | CASGSSLQAETQYF
- | TRBJ2-3 | - | TRBV10-3 | TGTGCCATCAGGTCAGGGGAGGGCACAGATACGCAGTATTTT | CAIRSGEGTDTQYF
- | TRBJ1-1 | few | TRBV9 | TGTGCCAGCAGCGTGGATGGACGGACTGAAGCTTTCTTT | CASSVDGRTEAFF
TRBD1 | TRBJ1-6 | - | TRBV18 | TGTGCCAGCTCACTGGGACAGCGTAATTCACCCCTCCACTTT | CASSLGQRNSPLHF
TRBD1 | TRBJ1-2 | - | TRBV7-9 | TGTGCCAGCGACAGGGCTTTGGACTATGGCTACACCTTC | CASDRALDYGYTF
- | TRBJ2-5 | - | TRBV7-3 | TGTGCCAGCAGCTTCTCGACCACCCCTACTGAGACCCAGTACTTC | CASSFSTTPTETQYF
- | TRBJ1-1 | - | TRBV30 | TGTGCCTGGAGTGTAGCCCACGCTGAAGCTTTCTTT | CAWSVAHAEAFF
- | TRBJ2-3 | once | TRBV5-1 | TGCGCCAGCAGCTTGGTGGGCGGAGATACGCAGTATTTT | CASSLVGGDTQYF
TRBD2 | TRBJ2-1 | - | TRBV27 | TGTGCCAGCAGTTCGGGACTAGCGGGAGTCCCCTCCTACAATGAGCAGTTCTTC | CASSSGLAGVPSYNEQFF
- | TRBJ1-1 | - | TRBV14 | TGTGCCAGCAGCCAAGTCGCCTGGTTGGGCCGAGAAGCTTTCTTT | CASSQVAWLGREAFF
TRBD1 | TRBJ1-1 | - | TRBV7-9 | TGTGCCAGCAGGGATGTAAACAGGGGCCGCACTGAAGCTTTCTTT | CASRDVNRGRTEAFF
- | TRBJ2-2 | - | TRBV5-1 | TGCGCCAGCAGCTTGCGGGGCCCCGGGGAGCTGTTTTTT | CASSLRGPGELFF
TRBD1 | TRBJ1-6 | few | TRBV2 | TGTGCCAGCAGTGATCCGGGACAGGGGGATTCACCCCTCCACTTT | CASSDPGQGDSPLHF
- | TRBJ1-1 | - | TRBV18 | TGTGCCAGCTCACCAGCCTATACTGAAGCTTTCTTT | CASSPAYTEAFF
- | TRBJ2-1 | - | TRBV7-8 | TGTGCCAGCAGCTTGCGGAATGAGCAGTTCTTC | CASSLRNEQFF
- | TRBJ2-1 | - | TRBV4-1 | TGCGCCAGCAGCCAAGCGGCAGGACTTTTGGGGTCCTACAATGAGCAGTTCTTC | CASSQAAGLLGSYNEQFF
TRBD1 | TRBJ1-2 | few | TRBV28 | TGTGCCAGCGGAGGGCGACAGGGACATGGCTACACCTTC | CASGGRQGHGYTF
- | TRBJ2-7 | - | TRBV6-6 | TGTGCCAGCAGTTATCAGGGTTCCGAGCAGTACTTC | CASSYQGSEQYF
- | TRBJ2-7 | once | TRBV5-4 | TGTGCCAGCAGCTTGGACAGGGAGAACGAGCAGTACTTC | CASSLDRENEQYF
- | TRBJ2-2 | - | TRBV15 | TGTGCCACCAGCTACGGGAATGAGAGGGAGCTGTTTTTT | CATSYGNERELFF
- | TRBJ1-1 | - | TRBV10-3 | TGTGCCATCAGTGAGTCGCCTTACACTGAAGCTTTCTTT | CAISESPYTEAFF
- | TRBJ2-5 | - | TRBV18 | TGTGCCAGCTCACCAACCCAGGGAGAGACCCAGTACTTC | CASSPTQGETQYF
- | TRBJ1-6 | - | TRBV7-2 | TGTGCCAGCAGCTCCCAAAGGGGAGATAATTCACCCCTCCACTTT | CASSSQRGDNSPLHF
TRBD1 | TRBJ1-2 | - | TRBV15 | TGTGCCACCAGCAGAGCGGGAGCAGGGGGTGTTTATGGCTACACCTTC | CATSRAGAGGVYGYTF
- | TRBJ2-1 | - | TRBV6-5 | TGTGCCAGCAACAATTACAATGAGCAGTTCTTC | CASNNYNEQFF
TRBD1 | TRBJ1-1 | - | TRBV5-6 | TGTGCCAGCAGCTTGGCCGGAGCAGGGGGCGAGTCTGAAGCTTTCTTT | CASSLAGAGGESEAFF
- | TRBJ1-4 | - | TRBV28 | TGTGCCAGCAGTTCCTCTGGGGCAGGGGCAACTAATGAAAAACTGTTTTTT | CASSSSGAGATNEKLFF
- | TRBJ1-2 | - | TRBV4-2 | TGTGCCAGCAGCCAAGCCCCCTCTGCTAACTATGGCTACACCTTC | CASSQAPSANYGYTF
TRBD1 | TRBJ1-3 | - | TRBV7-2 | TGTGCCAGCGGGTCAAATCCGGGACAGGGAAACACCATATATTTT | CASGSNPGQGNTIYF
- | TRBJ2-7 | - | TRBV27 | TGTGCCAGCAGTTTTAACGGACCCTACGAGCAGTACTTC | CASSFNGPYEQYF
- | TRBJ1-3 | - | TRBV29-1 | TGCAGCGTAAGACAGAGCTCTGGAAACACCATATATTTT | CSVRQSSGNTIYF
- | TRBJ1-5 | - | TRBV19 | TGTGCCAGTAGTATCACGAATAGCAATCAGCCCCAGCATTTT | CASSITNSNQPQHF
- | TRBJ2-1 | few | TRBV29-1 | TGCAGCGTCAGAATGCCGGGCGACAATGAGCAGTTCTTC | CSVRMPGDNEQFF
TRBD2 | TRBJ2-3 | - | TRBV5-4 | TGTGCCAGCAGCCCAGCGGGGGCCTACACAGATACGCAGTATTTT | CASSPAGAYTDTQYF
TRBD2 | TRBJ2-7 | - | TRBV28 | TGTGCCAGCAGTCCCGGGACTACCGAGCAGTACTTC | CASSPGTTEQYF
TRBD2 | TRBJ2-2 | - | TRBV5-1 | TGCGCCAGCAGCTTGGCCCTAGCGGGGAACACCGGGGAGCTGTTTTTT | CASSLALAGNTGELFF
- | TRBJ1-2 | once | TRBV6-5 | TGTGCCAGCAGTGAAGGTCACAGGGAGGGCTACACCTTC | CASSEGHREGYTF
- | TRBJ1-2 | - | TRBV29-1 | TGCAGCGCCGAGTCGGGGTGGGAGGGCTACACCTTC | CSAESGWEGYTF
TRBD1 | TRBJ1-2 | - | TRBV11-2 | TGCGCCAGCAGCCAAGATAAGGAGACAGGGGATTATCGTGGCTACACCTTC | CASSQDKETGDYRGYTF
- | TRBJ2-7 | - | TRBV30 | TGTGCCTGGAGTTTGGGGGGCTTAGGCGAGCAGTACTTC | CAWSLGGLGEQYF
TRBD2 | TRBJ2-5 | once | TRBV28 | TGTGCCAGCAGTATGGGGACTAGTGAAGAGACCCAGTACTTC | CASSMGTSEETQYF
- | TRBJ1-1 | - | TRBV29-1 | TGCAGCGTAGGGTACACTGAAGCTTTCTTT | CSVGYTEAFF
- | TRBJ1-2 | - | TRBV10-2 | TGCGCCAGCAGTGAGTCCTCAACCTATGGCTACACCTTC | CASSESSTYGYTF
- | TRBJ1-1 | - | TRBV2 | TGTGCCAGCAGTGAAAGGGTAGGGAACACTGAAGCTTTCTTT | CASSERVGNTEAFF
- | TRBJ1-4 | once | TRBV7-9 | TGCGCCAGCAGCCAAGATTACCCCCCGGCTTATAATGAAAAACTGTTTTTT | CASSQDYPPAYNEKLFF
- | TRBJ1-5 | - | TRBV7-2 | TGTGCCAGCAGCCCCCAGTCTGATCAGCCCCAGCATTTT | CASSPQSDQPQHF